The present T cell receptor (beta chain) was sequenced within a study of monozygotic twins with inflammatory bowel disease. Study results and limitations: Repertoire similarity was not found to differ between concordant and discordant twins, possibly from limited power.

CDR1 is GTSNPN, CDR2 SVGIG, per germline (reference sequence). There are 14 residues in the CDR3. As for this clonotype: The antigen is undetermined.

Eight cDNA synthesis reactions were run for every sample. The UMIs contained a 6-nucleotide sample barcode. They were added by template switching during cDNA synthesis. TCRdb reworked the 5' RACE reads into one entry per CDR3 protein, no DNA. The sample holds fewer than 350,000 distinct CDR3 sequences. Source material: blood. V and J are TRBV30 and TRBJ1-1; TCRdb lists TRBD1, though no DNA is available to test this call. This TCR came from a human donor with ulcerative colitis or Crohn's disease, or a healthy co-twin of an affected twin (not recorded which). CDR3 protein: CAWSVRRGATEAFF.